Shown below are 13 T cell receptor beta chains from a single sample sequenced in a study of control samples from healthy donors and cancer patients. Produced via immunoSEQ multiplex PCR; TCRdb's table is partial and in-frame only. The sample holds 160,000 or so clones, just over 95% seen once. Sequenced input: blood. These receptors came from a woman younger than 45 in good health.

This clone is a singleton in its sample. The chain combines TRBV9 with TRBJ2-3; TRBD2 matches at 7 bases. V lost 2 bases to trimming and J lost 2 bases; unmatched junction nucleotides: 2. The CDR3 spans 14 residues. Per germline, CDR1 SGDLS and CDR2 YYNGEE. The CDR3, as DNA: TGTGCCAGCAGCGTGGGGGGGGTCACAGATACGCAGTATTTT. Protein sequence: CASSVGGVTDTQYF.

The chain couples TRBV14 to TRBJ2-7; D remains ambiguous. The germline CDR1 and CDR2 sequences are SGHDN and FVKESK. The CDR3 totals 20 residues. Deletions cut 2 bases from V and 4 bases from J, with 30 bases between. The CDR3 sequence is CASSQTGPWTNNPPKYEQYF. The CDR3 region has the DNA TGTGCCAGCAGCCAAACGGGCCCGTGGACCAACAACCCACCAAAATACGAGCAGTACTTC.

This chain joins TRBV6-4 and TRBJ2-1; 12 positions match TRBD2. Trimming at V came to 4 bases and at J to 6 bases, leaving 4 bases not matched to a gene. Germline-derived CDR1 and CDR2 are MRHNA and SNTAGT. This CDR3 has 15 amino acids. In nucleotides, the CDR3 is TGTGCCAGCAGTGGACTAGCGGGAGAGGTCAATGAGCAGTTCTTC. Translation gives CASSGLAGEVNEQFF.

The chain employs TRBV6-5 and TRBJ1-5; 10 bases agree with TRBD1. The germline V gene has CDR1 MNHEY and CDR2 SVGAGI. Trimming cost V 8 bases and J 2 bases; bases outside gene matches: 6. The CDR3 runs 15 residues. The CDR3 reads CASGDRGWGNQPQHF. Here the CDR3 DNA reads TGTGCCAGCGGGGACAGGGGATGGGGCAATCAGCCCCAGCATTTT.

This chain connects TRBV6-6 to TRBJ1-4; 7 bases match TRBD1. From germline, CDR1 is MNHNY and CDR2 SVGAGI (reference sequence). The CDR3 runs to 14 residues. The V and J ends lost 6 bases and 4 bases, in that order; junction bases with no gene match: 5. The CDR3 sequence is CASSPTGSNEKLFF. The CDR3 DNA sequence: TGTGCCAGCAGCCCGACAGGGAGTAATGAAAAACTGTTTTTT.

The chain links TRBV3-1 (or the pseudogene TRBV3-2) to TRBJ2-2; D uncertain. CDR1 LGHDT and CDR2 YNNKEL come from the germline V gene (reference sequence). This CDR3 has 19 residues. With 1 base removed from V and 0 bases from J, the gap between germline ends came to 18 bases. The CDR3: CASSQVLFGHSANTGELFF. The CDR3 coding sequence is TGTGCCAGCAGCCAAGTTCTCTTCGGTCACAGCGCGAACACCGGGGAGCTGTTTTTT.

The chain joins TRBV19 to TRBJ1-5, with D uncertain. Germline V lookup: CDR1 LNHDA, CDR2 SQIVND (reference sequence). Trimming removed 5 bases from V and 6 bases from J, with 14 bases in between. The CDR3 sequence is 14 residues long. In nucleotides, the CDR3 is TGTGCCAGTAGTCCTGGAAGGGTCGGTCAGCCCCAGCATTTT. This encodes CASSPGRVGQPQHF. Full variable domain (rest looked up from reference TRBV19 and TRBJ1-5): DGGITQSPKYLFRKEGQNVTLSCEQNLNHDAMYWYRQDPGQGLRLIYYSQIVNDFQKGDIAEGYSVSREKKESFPLTVTSAQKNPTAFYLCASSPGRVGQPQHFGDGTRLSIL.

The chain combines TRBV7-3 with TRBJ2-2; 13 bases are shared with TRBD2. With V trimmed by 5 bases and J by 1 base, 10 bases remained unmatched. The CDR3 has 19 amino acids. Germline CDR1 SGHTA, CDR2 FQGTGA. CDR3 sequence (DNA): TGTGCCAGCAGCCACGGAGCGCGACTAGCGGGAGGGAACACCGGGGAGCTGTTTTTT. This sequence encodes CASSHGARLAGGNTGELFF.

In this sample, this clone turned up once. V gene TRBV6-5 combines with J gene TRBJ1-1; D gene ambiguous. The CDR3 runs to 14 residues. Germline lookup yields CDR1 MNHEY and CDR2 SVGAGI. V was cut by 0 bases and J by 1 base, with 6 bases left in between. The DNA for the CDR3 is TGTGCCAGCAGTTACTCGAGCCGGAACACTGAAGCTTTCTTT. This encodes CASSYSSRNTEAFF.

DNA of the CDR3: TGTGCCAGCAGCAGAGACAGGGGAAGCTATGGCTACACCTTC. Translated: CASSRDRGSYGYTF. The genes are TRBV5-4 and TRBJ1-2; 8 bases match TRBD1. There are 14 residues in the CDR3. Unmatched junction bases numbered 6, after V lost 4 bases and J lost 4 bases. CDR1 and CDR2 (germline): SGHNT, YYREEE (reference sequence).

The chain employs TRBV3-1 (or the pseudogene TRBV3-2) and TRBJ2-1, with 11 bases that match TRBD2. The CDR3 extends over 15 amino acids. After removal of 6 bases from V and 5 bases from J, the junction contained 6 bases not matched to a gene. Germline loops: CDR1 LGHDT, CDR2 YNNKEL (reference sequence). DNA of the CDR3: TGTGCCAGCAGTCGACTAGCGGGAAACCACAATGAGCAGTTCTTC. Translation: CASSRLAGNHNEQFF.

V gene TRBV6-5 combines with J gene TRBJ2-7; the D gene is possibly TRBD2 (5 bases). Germline CDR1 reads MNHEY; CDR2 reads SVGAGI. The CDR3 contains 15 residues. Trimming shortened V by 6 bases and J by 2 bases, and 17 bases separated the two germline ends. The CDR3 loop is CASSPRVSGAYEQYF. CDR3 nucleotides: TGTGCCAGCAGCCCCCGGGTCTCCGGGGCCTACGAGCAGTACTTC.

The chain carries TRBV19 and TRBJ2-7, with 8 bases fitting TRBD1. The CDR3 length is 14 residues. Germline V gene sequence: CDR1 LNHDA, CDR2 SQIVND (reference sequence). V gave up 5 bases and J gave up 3 bases; unmatched junction bases: 6. CDR3 DNA: TGTGCCAGTAGTCCAAGGACAGGGAACTACGAGCAGTACTTC. This codes for CASSPRTGNYEQYF.